Shown below are 26 T cell receptor beta chains from a single sample sequenced in a study of human T cells and chemical hapten exposure. MiXCR, run by TCRdb on the RACE reads, gives a single entry per CDR3 protein. The table records approximately 84,000 distinct CDR3 sequences, roughly 8.7% of them present only once. Time point of the sample: healthy volunteer bleed at 6 weeks. It was unfractionated whole blood from which total RNA was extracted. The sequencing sample was made of whole blood. The receptors shown here come from a male donor in good health. Some clones in this sample may be carry-over from other donors' samples.

Only a few counts were recorded for this clonotype. This chain uses TRBV5-1 with TRBJ2-7; TRBD1 matches at 7 bases. The V segment lost 4 bases and the J segment 3 bases; nucleotides outside the gene matches: 22. The CDR3 extends over 19 amino acids. CDR1 SGHRS and CDR2 YFSETQ come from the germline V gene. Here the CDR3 DNA reads TGCGCCAGCAGCAGAGCTGACAGGGAGATCCCAATTTTTAACTACGAGCAGTACTTC. It codes for CASSRADREIPIFNYEQYF. The variable domain in full, with the rest retrieved from reference TRBV5-1 and TRBJ2-7, is KAGVTQTPRYLIKTRGQQVTLSCSPISGHRSVSWYQQTPGQGLQFLFEYFSETQRNKGNFPGRFSGRQFSNSRSEMNVSTLELGDSALYLCASSRADREIPIFNYEQYFGPGTRLTVT.

V and J are TRBV7-2 and TRBJ1-1; possible D gene TRBD1, 5 bases. Germline CDR1 SGHTA, CDR2 FQGNSA. The ends were cut back, 4 bases at V and 3 bases at J, with 12 bases in the middle. This CDR3 is 14 amino acids long. The CDR3 sequence: CASSSRVGDTEAFF. In DNA, the CDR3 is TGTGCCAGCAGCTCCAGGGTTGGCGACACTGAAGCTTTCTTT.

This clonotype showed up just a few times. This chain connects TRBV29-1 to TRBJ1-1; maybe TRBD1 (5 bases). Germline CDR1 SQVTM, CDR2 ANQGSEA. This CDR3 is 13 amino acids long. Trimming shortened V by 6 bases and J by 0 bases, and 11 bases separated the two germline ends. The CDR3, as DNA: TGCAGCGTGCTCCAGGGATTGAACACTGAAGCTTTCTTT. Translation gives CSVLQGLNTEAFF.

This clonotype has just a few counts. The DNA of the CDR3 is TGTGCCAGCAGTTTGCAGACAGACACTAATTCACCCCTCCACTTT. Its protein product is CASSLQTDTNSPLHF. V and J are TRBV6-6 and TRBJ1-6, with a possible D match to TRBD1 (5 bases). Germline CDR1 and CDR2: MNHNY and SVGAGI (reference sequence). The CDR3 sequence is 15 residues long. With 4 bases removed from V and 6 bases from J, the gap between germline ends came to 13 bases.

A few counts support this clonotype. The gene calls are TRBV9 and TRBJ1-1; weak D call: TRBD1 (5 bases). V was shortened by 0 bases and J by 5 bases, with 17 bases between the two germline ends. The CDR3 is 16 residues long. The germline V gene encodes CDR1 SGDLS and CDR2 YYNGEE. The CDR3 region is CASSVATGDPGTEAFF. CDR3 DNA: TGTGCCAGCAGCGTAGCTACGGGGGATCCGGGGACTGAAGCTTTCTTT.

This clonotype was recorded a few times. J is TRBJ2-4 and V is TRBV20-1; D unresolved. The CDR3 has 15 amino acids. V dropped 6 bases and J dropped 1 base, with 16 bases sitting between them. Germline assignment: CDR1 DFQATT and CDR2 SNEGSKA (reference sequence). CDR3 amino acids: CSAQDVSGAKNIQYF. The CDR3 region has the DNA TGCAGTGCCCAGGACGTATCCGGGGCCAAAAACATTCAGTACTTC.

The chain joins TRBV2 to TRBJ2-4; D might be TRBD2 (5 bases). Germline CDR1 reads SNHLY; CDR2 reads FYNNEI. The CDR3 contains 15 residues. Deletions cut 1 base from V and 6 bases from J, with 13 bases between. The CDR3 here is CASSEVAGRGNIQYF. The CDR3 coding sequence is TGTGCCAGCAGTGAAGTGGCGGGCCGGGGAAACATTCAGTACTTC.

Ten or more counts support this clonotype. V usage is TRBV7-2 and J usage is TRBJ2-1; 9 nucleotides line up with TRBD2. CDR1 and CDR2 (germline): SGHTA, FQGNSA. This CDR3 has 14 residues. V dropped 3 bases and J dropped 6; count of bases not matched to a gene: 3. The CDR3 here is CASSLGLASNEQFF. For the CDR3, the DNA is TGTGCCAGCAGCTTGGGACTAGCTTCCAATGAGCAGTTCTTC.

This clonotype showed up just a few times. The gene calls are TRBV7-2 and TRBJ1-1; D gene ambiguous. Trimming left V 1 base short and J 1 base short, with 7 bases between. Germline V gene sequence: CDR1 SGHTA, CDR2 FQGNSA. The CDR3 spans 14 residues. Written as DNA, the CDR3 is TGTGCCAGCAGCTTAGGACCTTCGAACACTGAAGCTTTCTTT. Its translation: CASSLGPSNTEAFF.

V usage is TRBV20-1 and J usage is TRBJ1-1, with D hard to call. The CDR3 has 12 amino acids. Trimming stripped 2 bases from V and 5 bases from J, with 9 bases between. Per germline, CDR1 DFQATT and CDR2 SNEGSKA (reference sequence). DNA of the CDR3: TGCAGTGCTAGACAGGCTGTAACTGAAGCTTTCTTT. This sequence encodes CSARQAVTEAFF.

This clonotype was seen more than once but under ten times. The chain links TRBV7-2 to TRBJ1-2, with 8 bases that match TRBD1. CDR1 SGHTA and CDR2 FQGNSA come from the germline V gene. The CDR3 is 16 amino acids. V was clipped by 0 bases and J by 1 base; unmatched bases: 4. The CDR3 nucleotides are TGTGCCAGCAGCTTAGCGAGGACAGGGCTTAACTATGGCTACACCTTC. This codes for CASSLARTGLNYGYTF.

In this sample, this clonotype turned up a few times. The chain links TRBV7-8 to TRBJ2-3; TRBD2 aligns across 9 bases. The CDR3 covers 14 residues. The V and J ends lost 5 bases and 14 bases, in that order; junction bases with no gene match: 14. CDR1 and CDR2 from the germline V gene are SGHVS and FQNEAQ. The CDR3 reads CASSPLRSSGVLYF. In DNA form, the CDR3 reads TGTGCCAGCAGCCCGCTCCGATCTAGCGGGGTTTTGTATTTT. The full variable domain, with the rest looked up from reference TRBV7-8 and TRBJ2-3, is GAGVSQSPRYKVAKRGQDVALRCDPISGHVSLFWYQQALGQGPEFLTYFQNEAQLDKSGLPSDRFFAERPEGSVSTLKIQRTQQEDSAVYLCASSPLRSSGVLYFGPGTRLTVL.

The chain has TRBV15 and TRBJ2-3; 11 bases map to TRBD2. Trimming took 2 bases from V and 12 from J; bases not matched to a gene: 7. Germline loops: CDR1 LNHNV, CDR2 YYDKDF (reference sequence). The CDR3 spans 14 residues. The CDR3 nucleotides read TGTGCCACCAGCAGATCCCGACTAGCGGGGACCCAGTATTTT. Protein sequence: CATSRSRLAGTQYF.

This clonotype was recorded many times. CDR3 region: CASSQEGTREKLFF. DNA of the CDR3: TGTGCCAGCAGCCAAGAGGGGACTCGAGAAAAACTGTTTTTT. V usage is TRBV4-2 and J usage is TRBJ1-4, with D possibly matching TRBD1 (5 bases). This CDR3 is 14 amino acids long. Trimming shortened V by 0 bases and J by 8 bases, and 10 bases separated the two germline ends. The V gene's germline CDR1 is LGHNA and CDR2 YNFKEQ.

The CDR3 DNA is TGTGCCATAGGGTTTGGGGTGAACACTGAAGCTTTCTTT. It is translated as CAIGFGVNTEAFF. The chain uses TRBV10-3 and TRBJ1-1, with D unresolved. V shed 9 bases and J shed 0 bases, with 11 bases lying between them. Germline V CDR1 and CDR2: ENHRY, SYGVKD. This CDR3 has 13 residues.

The V gene is TRBV6-2 or TRBV6-3, the J gene TRBJ2-7; D is possibly TRBD1 (5 bases). The CDR3 is 15 residues long. Germline values: CDR1 MNHEY, CDR2 SVGEGT. The V and J ends lost 5 bases and 0 bases respectively, with 14 bases between them. The CDR3 region has the DNA TGTGCCAGCAGTACCCTCCGACAGCGCTCCTACGAGCAGTACTTC. Amino acids: CASSTLRQRSYEQYF.

This clonotype was seen a few times. The chain has TRBV10-2 and TRBJ1-1; D gene ambiguous. The CDR3 sequence is 13 residues long. Between the trimmed V and J ends, which lost 3 bases and 5 bases, there was a span of 10 bases. The germline V gene encodes CDR1 WSHSY and CDR2 SAAADI. CDR3 protein: CASSDSGETEAFF. The CDR3 DNA sequence: TGCGCCAGCAGTGATTCGGGCGAGACTGAAGCTTTCTTT.

The rearrangement links TRBV6-2 or TRBV6-3 to TRBJ1-4, with D uncertain. Trimming removed 5 bases from V and 6 bases from J, with 16 bases in between. Germline V gives CDR1 MNHEY, CDR2 SVGEGT. This CDR3 has 15 residues. The DNA of the CDR3 is TGTGCCAGCAGTCCCCATAATCGGGAGGATGAAAAACTGTTTTTT. Translated, it gives CASSPHNREDEKLFF.

The V call is TRBV27, the J call TRBJ2-7, with 9 bases that match TRBD1. The V gene's germline CDR1 is MNHEY and CDR2 SMNVEV (reference sequence). The CDR3 length is 14 residues. The trim removed 4 bases at V and 4 bases at J, leaving 5 bases unmatched. This CDR3 is CASSSRGTGYEQYF. The CDR3 coding sequence is TGTGCCAGCAGTTCGCGGGGGACAGGGTACGAGCAGTACTTC.

This clonotype was counted ten times or more. The V call is TRBV10-2, the J call TRBJ1-1, with D possibly TRBD1 on 6 matching bases. Trimming took off 3 bases at V and 5 bases at J, with 10 bases between the two ends. Germline V gene data show CDR1 as WSHSY and CDR2 as SAAADI. The CDR3 contains 13 residues. The CDR3, as DNA: TGCGCCAGCAGTGACAGGGGAGTGACTGAAGCTTTCTTT. Encoded protein: CASSDRGVTEAFF.

This clonotype was detected a few times. V gene TRBV20-1 combines with J gene TRBJ2-4; 8 nucleotides align to TRBD2. In germline, CDR1 is DFQATT, CDR2 SNEGSKA (reference sequence). This CDR3 has 14 amino acids. Germline trimming cut 3 bases from V and 1 base from J; bases unmatched to any gene: 2. CDR3 nucleotide sequence: TGCAGTGCTAGCGGGGGGGCGGCCAAAAACATTCAGTACTTC. Encoded protein: CSASGGAAKNIQYF.

This clonotype was counted ten times or more. The chain links TRBV29-1 to TRBJ1-1; TRBD1 aligns across 7 bases. V dropped 6 bases and J dropped 0; count of bases not matched to a gene: 4. The CDR3 contains 13 residues. Germline lookup yields CDR1 SQVTM and CDR2 ANQGSEA. The CDR3 sequence: CSVGDRVNTEAFF. CDR3 nucleotide sequence: TGCAGCGTGGGAGACAGGGTGAACACTGAAGCTTTCTTT.

On this clonotype itself: The junction does not match germline at one end; this may be a read error. The CDR3 loop is CSARDGGFHDQFF. The CDR3 DNA is TGCAGTGCTAGAGACGGAGGTTTTCATGATCAGTTCTTC. The chain employs TRBV20-1 and TRBJ2-1; D possibly corresponds to TRBD2 (5 bases). The CDR3 covers 13 residues. Per germline, CDR1 DFQATT and CDR2 SNEGSKA (reference sequence).

In its sample, this clonotype was seen a few times. The chain combines TRBV20-1 with TRBJ2-7, with 9 nucleotides matching TRBD1. The CDR3 consists of 15 residues. After removal of 0 bases from V and 3 bases from J, the junction contained 6 bases not matched to a gene. CDR1 is DFQATT, CDR2 SNEGSKA, per germline (reference sequence). CDR3 loop: CSARDLDRGSYEQYF. CDR3 sequence (DNA): TGCAGTGCTAGAGATCTCGACAGGGGGAGCTACGAGCAGTACTTC.

This clonotype was counted between two and nine times. The chain carries TRBV5-1 and TRBJ2-3, with 7 bases lining up with TRBD2. The germline V gene has CDR1 SGHRS and CDR2 YFSETQ. This CDR3 region has 18 residues. The V gene end was trimmed by 0 bases and the J gene end by 5 bases; junction bases not matched to a gene: 15. In nucleotides, the CDR3 is TGCGCCAGCAGCTTGGAAGTTTCAGGCGGGAGTCCGGGAGATACGCAGTATTTT. This sequence encodes CASSLEVSGGSPGDTQYF.

The CDR3 DNA reads TGTGCCAGCAGCTTAGTCCAGGGAGACAATGAGCAGTTCTTC. Residues: CASSLVQGDNEQFF. This chain connects TRBV7-9 to TRBJ2-1, with D perhaps assigned TRBD1 or TRBD2 (5 bases each). Germline V gene lookup returns CDR1 SEHNR and CDR2 FQNEAQ (reference sequence). The ends were cut back, 1 base at V and 5 bases at J, with 9 bases in the middle. The CDR3 is 14 residues long.